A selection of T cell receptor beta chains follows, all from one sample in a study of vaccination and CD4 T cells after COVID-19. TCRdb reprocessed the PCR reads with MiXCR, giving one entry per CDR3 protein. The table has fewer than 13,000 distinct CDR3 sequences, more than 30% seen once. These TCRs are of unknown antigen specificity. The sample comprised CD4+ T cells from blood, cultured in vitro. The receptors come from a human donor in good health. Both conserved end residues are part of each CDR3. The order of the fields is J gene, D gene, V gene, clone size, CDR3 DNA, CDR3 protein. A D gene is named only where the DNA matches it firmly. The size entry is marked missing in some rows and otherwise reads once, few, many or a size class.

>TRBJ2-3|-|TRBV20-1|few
TGCAGTGCTACTCGACCGGATTCTGGCACAGATACGCAGTATTTT
CSATRPDSGTDTQYF
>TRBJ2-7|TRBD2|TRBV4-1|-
TGCGCCAGCAGCCAAGAACCTAGCGGGAACGAGCAGTACTTC
CASSQEPSGNEQYF
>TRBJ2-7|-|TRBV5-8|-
TGTGCCAGCAGCTTTCCGGGGGCGGGCGAGCAGTACTTC
CASSFPGAGEQYF
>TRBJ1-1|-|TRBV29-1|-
TGCAGCCCGGCCAGGGTCAACACTGAAGCTTTCTTT
CSPARVNTEAFF
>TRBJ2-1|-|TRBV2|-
TGTGCCAGCAGTGGTTCGGGTAGGTACAATGAGCAGTTCTTC
CASSGSGRYNEQFF
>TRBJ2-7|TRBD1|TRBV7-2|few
TGTGCCAGCAGCTTATCGGGACAGGCCTACGAGCAGTACTTC
CASSLSGQAYEQYF
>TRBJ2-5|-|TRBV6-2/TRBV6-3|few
TGTGCCAGCAGTTACGGCGGGGCAGTCCAAGAGACCCAGTACTTC
CASSYGGAVQETQYF
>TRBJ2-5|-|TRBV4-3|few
TGCGCCAGCAGCCAATTTGGTCTGGCGGGAAGGACGGGAGAGACCCAGTACTTC
CASSQFGLAGRTGETQYF
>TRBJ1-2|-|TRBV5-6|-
TGTGCCAGCAGCTTGGACGGGGAGGGTGGAGGTAACTATGGCTACACCTTC
CASSLDGEGGGNYGYTF
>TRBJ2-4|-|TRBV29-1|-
TGCAGCGTTCACGGAGACATTCAGTACTTC
CSVHGDIQYF
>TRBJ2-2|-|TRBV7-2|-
TGTGCCAGCAGCTTAGCGATAGGGTCGGGGGAGCTGTTTTTT
CASSLAIGSGELFF
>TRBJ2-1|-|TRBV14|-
TGTGCCAGCAGCCCGTATCGACCCTTCGATTGGTCCGGAAAAGACAATGAGCAGTTCTTC
CASSPYRPFDWSGKDNEQFF
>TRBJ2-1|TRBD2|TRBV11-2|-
TGTGCCAGCAGCCTCCCTAGGCTAGCGGGAGGGGTCGGTGAGCAGTTCTTC
CASSLPRLAGGVGEQFF
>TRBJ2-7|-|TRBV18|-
TGTGCCAGCTCACCACCTGAGGTTCGGGACGAGCAGTACTTC
CASSPPEVRDEQYF
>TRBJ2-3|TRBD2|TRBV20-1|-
TGCAGTGCTAGAGACCATCAGCCTAGCGGGAGCACAGATACGCAGTATTTT
CSARDHQPSGSTDTQYF
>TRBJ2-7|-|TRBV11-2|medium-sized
TGTGCCAGCAGCTTAGGACAGTACGACTACGAGCAGTACTTC
CASSLGQYDYEQYF
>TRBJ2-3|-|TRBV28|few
TGTGCCAGCAGTGCACGCGATACGCAGTATTTT
CASSARDTQYF
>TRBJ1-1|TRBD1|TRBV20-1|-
TGCAGTGCTAGGACAGGGGGCAACACTGAAGCTTTCTTT
CSARTGGNTEAFF
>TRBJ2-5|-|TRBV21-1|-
TGTACCAGCAGCGACAGGGACAGCCAAGAGACCCAGTACTTC
CTSSDRDSQETQYF
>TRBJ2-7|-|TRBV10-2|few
TGCGCCAGCAGTGAGTCGACTGGGGCCTCCTACGAGCAGTACTTC
CASSESTGASYEQYF
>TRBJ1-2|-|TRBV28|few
TGTGCCAGCAGTTTAAGGGATGGCTACACCTTC
CASSLRDGYTF
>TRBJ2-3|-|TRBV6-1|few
TGTGCCAGCAGTAGGACCCCAGATACGCAGTATTTT
CASSRTPDTQYF
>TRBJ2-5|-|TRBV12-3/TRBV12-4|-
TGTGCCAGCAGTCGCTACCAAGAGACCCAGTACTTC
CASSRYQETQYF
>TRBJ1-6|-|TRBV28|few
TGTGCCAGCAGTAATTCCTATAATTCACCCCTCCACTTT
CASSNSYNSPLHF
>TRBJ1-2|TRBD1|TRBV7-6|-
TGTGCCAGCAGCAGAAGGACAGGGGGCAACTATGGCTACACCTTC
CASSRRTGGNYGYTF
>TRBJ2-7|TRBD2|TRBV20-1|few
TGCAGTGCTAGCCTGGGAGCGGGAGGGCCGTATTACGAGCAGTACTTC
CSASLGAGGPYYEQYF
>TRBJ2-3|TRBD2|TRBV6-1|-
TGTGCCAGCAGATTAGCGGGCCCTAGCACAGATACGCAGTATTTT
CASRLAGPSTDTQYF
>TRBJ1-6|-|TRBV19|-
TGTGCCAGTAGCGGCAGAACGTCCGGATCACCCCTCCACTTT
CASSGRTSGSPLHF